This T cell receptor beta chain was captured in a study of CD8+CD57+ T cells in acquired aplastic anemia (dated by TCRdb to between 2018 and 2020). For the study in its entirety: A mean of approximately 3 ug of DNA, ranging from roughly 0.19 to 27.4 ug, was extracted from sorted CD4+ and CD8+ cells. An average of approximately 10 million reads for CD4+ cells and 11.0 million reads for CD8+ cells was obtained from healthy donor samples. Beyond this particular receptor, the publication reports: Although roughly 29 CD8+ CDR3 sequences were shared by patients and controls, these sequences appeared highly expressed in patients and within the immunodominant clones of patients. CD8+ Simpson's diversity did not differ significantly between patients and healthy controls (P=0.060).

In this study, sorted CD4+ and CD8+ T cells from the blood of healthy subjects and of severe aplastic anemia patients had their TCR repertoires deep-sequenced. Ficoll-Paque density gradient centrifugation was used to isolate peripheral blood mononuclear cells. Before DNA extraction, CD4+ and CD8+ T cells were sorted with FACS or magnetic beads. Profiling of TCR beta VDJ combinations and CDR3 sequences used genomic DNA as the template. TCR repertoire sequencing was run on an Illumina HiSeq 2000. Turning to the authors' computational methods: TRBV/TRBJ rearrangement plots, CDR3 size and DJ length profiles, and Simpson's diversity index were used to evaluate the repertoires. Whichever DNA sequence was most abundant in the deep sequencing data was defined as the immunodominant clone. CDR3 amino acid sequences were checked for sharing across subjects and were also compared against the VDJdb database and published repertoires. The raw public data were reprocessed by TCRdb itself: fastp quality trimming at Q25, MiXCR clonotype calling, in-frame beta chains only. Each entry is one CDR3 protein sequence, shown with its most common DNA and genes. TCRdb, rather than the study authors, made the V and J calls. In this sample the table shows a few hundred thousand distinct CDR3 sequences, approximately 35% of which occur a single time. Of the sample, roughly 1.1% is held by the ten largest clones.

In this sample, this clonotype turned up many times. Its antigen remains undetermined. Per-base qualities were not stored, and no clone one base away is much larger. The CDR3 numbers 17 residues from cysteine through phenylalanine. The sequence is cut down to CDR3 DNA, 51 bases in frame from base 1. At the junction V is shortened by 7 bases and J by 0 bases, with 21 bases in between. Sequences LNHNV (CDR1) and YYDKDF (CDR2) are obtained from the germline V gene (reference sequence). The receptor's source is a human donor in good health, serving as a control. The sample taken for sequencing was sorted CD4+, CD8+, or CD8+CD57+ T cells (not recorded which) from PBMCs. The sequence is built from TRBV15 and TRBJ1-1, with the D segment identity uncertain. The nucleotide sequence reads TGTGCCACCATCAGGTGGGGTGGCGAGGAGATGAACACTGAAGCTTTCTTT. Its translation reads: CATIRWGGEEMNTEAFF.